This T cell receptor (beta chain) was observed in a study of cytomegalovirus exposure and HLA in healthy donors. For the study at large: Around 89 million unique TCRs from HLA-typed donors made up an early data release. Overall study findings and caveats: An apparent linkage of common viral pathogens to several of the most significant clusters emerged in a later analysis. As was reported, the classifier diagnosed cytomegalovirus status with high specificity and sensitivity.

Note on this clone: Its antigen is not known.

PCR employed 60 Vbeta and 13 Jbeta primers. Only in-frame clones appear in the TCRdb table, and some are missing; sequencing was by immunoSEQ multiplex PCR. The top ten hold approximately 4.3% of the sample, which has around 150,000 clones, about four fifths seen once. This sequence originates from a man in his thirties or forties in good health. The sample was PBMCs.

CDR3 protein: CASSRSGSGRGGNEQFF. The CDR3, as DNA: TGTGCCAGTAGTCGTAGCGGGAGTGGACGAGGGGGGAATGAGCAGTTCTTC. The V call is TRBV19, the J call TRBJ2-1; 9 bases are shared with TRBD2. The CDR3 extends over 17 amino acids. V gave up 5 bases and J gave up 7 bases; unmatched junction bases: 15. The germline V gene has CDR1 LNHDA and CDR2 SQIVND (reference sequence). Full variable domain (missing parts from reference TRBV19 and TRBJ2-1): DGGITQSPKYLFRKEGQNVTLSCEQNLNHDAMYWYRQDPGQGLRLIYYSQIVNDFQKGDIAEGYSVSREKKESFPLTVTSAQKNPTAFYLCASSRSGSGRGGNEQFFGPGTRLTVL.